The rows below give T cell receptor beta chains drawn from one sample of a study of cytomegalovirus exposure and HLA in healthy donors. The method was immunoSEQ multiplex PCR; TCRdb's version includes in-frame clones alone and lacks a portion of them. The sample carries over 150,000 clones, approximately 88% recorded once. Specimen: PBMCs. These receptors were taken from a woman aged 30 to 39 in good health and CMV-seronegative. Each CDR3 is given with its conserved first and last residue. D genes are given only for firm matches. Only part of the rows carry a size: once, few, many, or a class if the clone is expanded.

D gene,clone size,J gene,V gene,CDR3 DNA,CDR3 protein
NA,NA,TRBJ1-1,TRBV5-1,TGCGCCAGCAGCCTACAGGAACTGAACTCTGAAGCTTTCTTT,CASSLQELNSEAFF
NA,NA,TRBJ2-3,TRBV19,TGTGCCAGTAGTATAGATAGGGGGATGGCCACAGATACGCAGTATTTT,CASSIDRGMATDTQYF
TRBD2,NA,TRBJ2-7,TRBV10-3,TGTGCCATCAGGTTAGCGGGTCCCGGCTACGAGCAGTACTTC,CAIRLAGPGYEQYF
NA,NA,TRBJ2-5,TRBV6-5,TGTGCCAGCAGTTACTCGAGCAGGGTATACCAAGAGACCCAGTACTTC,CASSYSSRVYQETQYF
TRBD1,NA,TRBJ2-2,TRBV11-2,TGTGCCAGCAGTCTTACAGGGGGCATTGGCGGGGAGCTGTTTTTT,CASSLTGGIGGELFF
TRBD1,NA,TRBJ1-1,TRBV5-1,TGCGCCAGCAGCTTCACACAGGGGACCACTGAAGCTTTCTTT,CASSFTQGTTEAFF
NA,once,TRBJ1-1,TRBV5-1,TGCGCCAGCGGGGCGGGGGACTATTCTCTTGAAGCTTTCTTT,CASGAGDYSLEAFF
NA,NA,TRBJ2-1,TRBV4-3,TGCGCCAGCAGCCCCCGTAGCGGCCCCTCCTACAATGAGCAGTTCTTC,CASSPRSGPSYNEQFF
NA,NA,TRBJ1-6,TRBV5-6,TGTGCCAGCAGCTTTTCGGTACAGGGTCTGTCCCCCCTCCACTTT,CASSFSVQGLSPLHF
NA,NA,TRBJ2-7,TRBV10-3,TGTGCCACCGCCCCCCTGACAGTCAACTCCTACGAGCAGTACTTC,CATAPLTVNSYEQYF
TRBD1,NA,TRBJ1-1,TRBV29-1,TGCAGCGTAGGAGACAGGGGGCGCCGGACTGAAGCTTTCTTT,CSVGDRGRRTEAFF
TRBD1,NA,TRBJ1-1,TRBV28,TGTGCCAGCAGTGGACAGGGGTCGAGCACTGAAGCTTTCTTT,CASSGQGSSTEAFF
TRBD1,NA,TRBJ1-3,TRBV6-5,TGTGCCAGCAGTTTGACAGGGGACTCTGGGAACACCATATATTTT,CASSLTGDSGNTIYF
NA,NA,TRBJ2-7,TRBV2,TGTGCCATAATTGGGCATACGAAAGACGAGCAGTACTTC,CAIIGHTKDEQYF
TRBD1,few,TRBJ1-1,TRBV25-1,TGTGCCAGCAGTGTATCCGGAGGGGGCCGGAAGGCTTTCTTT,CASSVSGGGRKAFF
TRBD1,NA,TRBJ2-7,TRBV14,TGTGCCAGCAGTGGACAGGGGATGCCCTACGAGCAGTACTTC,CASSGQGMPYEQYF
TRBD1,NA,TRBJ2-7,TRBV5-1,TGCGCCAGCAGCCCAGGGACAGGGAGAGACGAGCAGTACTTC,CASSPGTGRDEQYF
NA,NA,TRBJ1-1,TRBV5-4,TGTGCCAGCAGCTCGAACAGGGAAAGAACTGAAGCTTTCTTT,CASSSNRERTEAFF
NA,NA,TRBJ2-7,TRBV10-1,TGCGCCAGCAGTGAGTCCCCTAGCTTATCCTACGAGCAGTACTTC,CASSESPSLSYEQYF
TRBD2,NA,TRBJ2-5,TRBV5-1,TGCGCCAGCAGCTTTCGCGGATCCGGGGGGGAGGAGACCCAGTACTTC,CASSFRGSGGEETQYF
NA,NA,TRBJ2-1,TRBV10-1,TGCGCCAGCAGTGAGCGGGGGAGGGGGAATGAGCAGTTCTTC,CASSERGRGNEQFF
NA,NA,TRBJ1-4,TRBV7-2,TGTGCCAGCAGTCGACAGGCCGCGGGTGAAAAACTGTTTTTT,CASSRQAAGEKLFF
TRBD1,once,TRBJ1-2,TRBV4-3,TGCGCCAGCAGCCTAACCGGGACAGCAAACTATGGCTACACCTTC,CASSLTGTANYGYTF
NA,NA,TRBJ1-4,TRBV4-3,TGCGCCAGCAGCCCCGGGCCGGGAGGGGAAAAACTGTTTTTT,CASSPGPGGEKLFF
NA,NA,TRBJ2-1,TRBV5-4,TGTGCCAGCAGCTTGGTACTCAATGAGCAGTTCTTC,CASSLVLNEQFF
NA,NA,TRBJ1-6,TRBV10-3,TGTGCCATCAGTAATCGGACTTCGTCCTATAACTCACCCCTCCACTTT,CAISNRTSSYNSPLHF
NA,NA,TRBJ2-7,TRBV27,TGTGCCAGCAGAAACGGGATGAACTACGAGCAGTACTTC,CASRNGMNYEQYF
TRBD2,NA,TRBJ2-1,TRBV9,TGTGCCAGCAGCTTTGGACTAGCGGGGATTCTTTACAATGAGCAGTTCTTC,CASSFGLAGILYNEQFF
TRBD1,NA,TRBJ2-7,TRBV5-1,TGCGCCAGCAGCTTGACGGCGGGGACAGGGGCCTACGAGCAGTACTTC,CASSLTAGTGAYEQYF